The source of this T cell receptor beta chain is a study of shared clonotypes between healthy human individuals. Whole-study findings and limits: Estimated richness was generally greater in naive than memory subsets.

Original handling: Filtering differed for immunoSEQ, which gave only junction sequences without quality scores. Libraries were prepared by immunoSEQ multiplex PCR; TCRdb keeps only in-frame clonotypes and omits some of them. The D gene and trimming were derived from the DNA, and the V and J assignments and clone size from that table. The table lists around 2.3 million clones, more than 90% of them singletons, with around 0.13% in the top ten. The V gene end was trimmed by 5 bases and the J gene end by 4 bases; junction bases not matched to a gene: 11. The V gene's germline CDR1 is LNHDA and CDR2 SQIVND (reference sequence). This CDR3 contains 16 residues. This clone was recorded once. Antigen unknown. Donors comprised only Caucasian adults living in Nashville, Tennessee.

Sequenced input: naive CD4+ T cells sorted from blood. Specified subset: CD45RA+ positively selected. The rearrangement links TRBV19 to TRBJ1-5, with 7 bases identical to TRBD1. The receptor comes from a man aged 18-30 years in good health. CDR3 sequence: CASSARNRGLNQPQHF. The CDR3 DNA reads TGTGCCAGTAGTGCGAGGAACAGGGGCCTAAATCAGCCCCAGCATTTT.